One sample yielded the 23 T cell receptor beta chains listed below, sequenced in a study of blood T cell repertoires in COVID-19. Measured with immunoSEQ multiplex PCR; TCRdb has only the in-frame clones, and not every one. The sample yields 250,000 to 350,000 clones, around nine tenths seen once. Sequences were obtained from peripheral blood. The origin of the receptors is a man under 40 with acute or convalescent COVID-19.

This clone appeared once. This chain connects TRBV5-1 to TRBJ1-1; TRBD1 is a possible D gene (5 bases). CDR1 is SGHRS and CDR2 is YFSETQ in the germline V gene. With 3 bases removed from V and 1 base from J, the gap between germline ends came to 10 bases. CDR3 length: 14 amino acids. CDR3 in amino acids: CASSSGLPNTEAFF. For the CDR3, the DNA is TGCGCCAGCAGCTCGGGACTGCCGAACACTGAAGCTTTCTTT.

The DNA for the CDR3 is TGCGCCAGCAGCTACCCCGTTACGGTGGAGGGAGAGACCCAGTACTTC. Protein: CASSYPVTVEGETQYF. The V gene is TRBV5-1, the J gene TRBJ2-5; a possible D gene is TRBD2 (6 bases). The CDR3 has 16 residues. Germline V lookup: CDR1 SGHRS, CDR2 YFSETQ. Trimming shortened V by 3 bases and J by 4 bases, and 19 bases separated the two germline ends.

The rearrangement links TRBV29-1 to TRBJ2-2; 10 bases match TRBD2. Germline lookup yields CDR1 SQVTM and CDR2 ANQGSEA. The V and J ends lost 5 bases and 0 bases, in that order; junction bases with no gene match: 6. The length of the CDR3 is 16 residues. The CDR3 bases are TGCAGCGTTTCCGGGACTAGCGAAACGAACACCGGGGAGCTGTTTTTT. This gives the protein CSVSGTSETNTGELFF.

The chain is built from TRBV24-1 and TRBJ2-3, with D perhaps matching TRBD2 (5 bases). Per the germline V gene, CDR1 is KGHDR and CDR2 is SFDVKD. This CDR3 is built from 15 residues. V was cut by 2 bases and J by 3 bases, with 11 bases left in between. The CDR3 sequence is CATSDSAPGTDTQYF. The CDR3 region has the DNA TGTGCCACCAGTGATTCGGCCCCGGGGACAGATACGCAGTATTTT.

This sequence joins TRBV4-1 and TRBJ2-2; D is ambiguous. The CDR3 totals 13 residues. V dropped 1 base and J dropped 10 bases, with 10 bases sitting between them. Germline CDR1 MGHRA, CDR2 YSYEKL. This CDR3 reads CASSQVAKPELFF. The CDR3 nucleotides read TGCGCCAGCAGCCAAGTCGCGAAGCCGGAGCTGTTTTTT.

This clone was recorded at least ten times. The chain has TRBV19 and TRBJ2-1, with D maybe TRBD2 (6 bases). V gave up 4 bases and J gave up 13 bases, with 23 bases separating them. CDR3 length: 15 amino acids. Germline V gene data show CDR1 as LNHDA and CDR2 as SQIVND (reference sequence). As DNA, the CDR3 is TGTGCCAGTAGTAGAACTGGTGGAGGGCTTAACCCCCAGTTCTTC. Amino acid sequence: CASSRTGGGLNPQFF.

Here the CDR3 reads CAIGGGANTEAFF. The CDR3 coding sequence is TGTGCCATCGGCGGCGGGGCGAACACTGAAGCTTTCTTT. The rearrangement uses TRBV10-3 and TRBJ1-1; D possibly corresponds to TRBD1 (5 bases). The CDR3 has 13 residues. Trimming shortened V by 8 bases and J by 1 base, and 11 bases separated the two germline ends. The V gene's germline CDR1 is ENHRY and CDR2 SYGVKD.

This sequence joins TRBV5-6 and TRBJ1-4; the match to TRBD1 covers 7 bases. Germline trimming cut 0 bases from V and 9 bases from J; bases unmatched to any gene: 5. The CDR3 is made up of 14 amino acids. Germline CDR1 is SGHDT and CDR2 is YYEEEE. Here the CDR3 reads CASSLEGAVKKLFF. CDR3 in DNA: TGTGCCAGCAGCTTGGAGGGGGCGGTTAAAAAACTGTTTTTT.

V usage is TRBV5-6 and J usage is TRBJ1-4; no clear D gene. In germline, CDR1 is SGHDT, CDR2 YYEEEE. Trimming shortened V by 3 bases and J by 7 bases, and 16 bases separated the two germline ends. This CDR3 is built from 15 residues. In nucleotides, the CDR3 is TGTGCCAGCAGCTCCTCACCCGGCGGAGTTGAAAAACTGTTTTTT. It is translated as CASSSSPGGVEKLFF.

The rearrangement joins TRBV28 to TRBJ1-1; TRBD1 is a possible D gene (5 bases). V was clipped by 3 bases and J by 1 base, with 9 bases between them. The germline V gene has CDR1 MDHEN and CDR2 SYDVKM. CDR3 length: 14 amino acids. CDR3 DNA sequence: TGTGCCAGCAGTTTTAGACAGCGGAACACTGAAGCTTTCTTT. This codes for CASSFRQRNTEAFF.

This rearrangement joins TRBV27 to TRBJ1-6; 8 nucleotides align to TRBD1. The junction had 6 bases not matched to a gene; V was cut back by 7 bases and J by 7 bases. The CDR3 is 14 residues long. CDR1 and CDR2 (germline): MNHEY, SMNVEV (reference sequence). CDR3 protein: CASTMTGDNSPLHF. The DNA for the CDR3 is TGTGCCAGCACCATGACAGGGGACAATTCACCCCTCCACTTT.

J is TRBJ1-1 and V is TRBV5-1, with a tentative D call TRBD1 (6 bases). V was trimmed by 4 bases and J by 2 bases, leaving 15 bases between them. The CDR3 has 15 residues. Germline values: CDR1 SGHRS, CDR2 YFSETQ. CDR3 in amino acids: CASSKGQGGNTEAFF. In nucleotides, the CDR3 is TGCGCCAGCAGCAAAGGACAAGGGGGAAACACTGAAGCTTTCTTT.

This sequence joins TRBV20-1 and TRBJ2-3; 8 nucleotides agree with TRBD2. There are 14 residues in the CDR3. V lost 3 bases and J lost 0; bases outside the gene matches: 2. CDR1 and CDR2 (germline): DFQATT, SNEGSKA (reference sequence). The CDR3 nucleotides read TGCAGTGCTAGTTCGGGGGGGAGCACAGATACGCAGTATTTT. Residues: CSASSGGSTDTQYF.

J is TRBJ1-1 and V is TRBV18, with a possible D match to TRBD1 (6 bases). This CDR3 is built from 15 residues. The V end lost 3 bases, the J end lost 0 bases, and 11 bases lay between the germline ends. Germline CDR1 KGHSH, CDR2 LQKENI. The chain's CDR3 is CASSPVDSMNTEAFF. The CDR3 DNA follows: TGTGCCAGCTCACCGGTGGACAGTATGAACACTGAAGCTTTCTTT. Full variable domain (remainder filled in from reference TRBV18 and TRBJ1-1): NAGVMQNPRHLVRRRGQEARLRCSPMKGHSHVYWYRQLPEEGLKFMVYLQKENIIDESGMPKERFSAEFPKEGPSILRIQQVVRGDSAAYFCASSPVDSMNTEAFFGQGTRLTVV.

This chain uses TRBV24-1 with TRBJ2-2, with 7 bases fitting TRBD2. This CDR3 contains 17 residues. The germline gives CDR1 KGHDR, CDR2 SFDVKD. V trimming: 1 base; J trimming: 4 bases; junction bases outside the gene matches: 8. The CDR3 spells CATSDFRTSRRTGELFF. The CDR3 DNA is TGTGCCACCAGTGATTTTCGGACTAGTCGTCGCACCGGGGAGCTGTTTTTT.

The V call is TRBV28, the J call TRBJ2-2; 8 bases line up with TRBD2. J gave up 2 bases and V 5 bases, and 4 bases lay outside the gene matches. CDR3 length: 15 amino acids. CDR1 is MDHEN and CDR2 is SYDVKM in the germline V gene. CDR3 residues: CASSPLAANTGELFF. The DNA of the CDR3 is TGTGCCAGCAGTCCACTAGCGGCTAACACCGGGGAGCTGTTTTTT.

The genes are TRBV7-9 and TRBJ1-4; a possible D gene is TRBD1 (5 bases). This CDR3 has 14 amino acids. V was trimmed by 5 bases and J by 8 bases, leaving 15 bases between them. The germline V gene has CDR1 SEHNR and CDR2 FQNEAQ (reference sequence). The CDR3 here is CASSPATVGEKLFF. Here the CDR3 DNA reads TGTGCCAGCAGCCCCGCGACAGTAGGGGAAAAACTGTTTTTT.

V is TRBV9 and J is TRBJ1-3; D is unclear. This CDR3 has 14 residues. V lost 4 bases and J lost 2, with 10 bases in between. Germline CDR1 and CDR2: SGDLS and YYNGEE. CDR3 bases: TGTGCCAGCAGCCCAAGCGGCGCTGGAAACACCATATATTTT. It encodes CASSPSGAGNTIYF.

The rearrangement joins TRBV2 to TRBJ2-4, with 10 bases that match TRBD2. Looked up from germline, CDR1 is SNHLY and CDR2 is FYNNEI. The CDR3 sequence is 17 residues long. The trim removed 5 bases at V and 1 base at J, leaving 8 bases unmatched. CDR3 nucleotides: TGTGCCAGCAGTCCACGGGGAGCGGGAGGGGCCAAAAACATTCAGTACTTC. This sequence encodes CASSPRGAGGAKNIQYF.

The V call is TRBV15, the J call TRBJ1-3, with TRBD1 matching 8 bases. Per the germline V gene, CDR1 is LNHNV and CDR2 is YYDKDF (reference sequence). The CDR3 has 19 residues. The trim removed 0 bases at V and 2 bases at J, leaving 12 bases unmatched. CDR3 sequence reads: CATSRDRSPGGSTGNTIYF. The CDR3 DNA follows: TGTGCCACCAGCAGAGATCGTTCCCCAGGGGGCAGCACTGGAAACACCATATATTTT.

The J gene is TRBJ2-3, the V gene TRBV6-4, with TRBD2 as a possible D gene (6 bases). Germline CDR1 MRHNA, CDR2 SNTAGT. The CDR3 contains 14 residues. Trimming pared 5 bases from V and 0 bases from J, leaving 9 bases between. In DNA, the CDR3 is TGTGCCAGCAGTCTCGGGGGTAGCACAGATACGCAGTATTTT. It is translated as CASSLGGSTDTQYF.

The V gene is TRBV6-6, the J gene TRBJ2-3, with D maybe TRBD2 (5 bases). Trimming removed 4 bases at V and 8 bases at J, with 19 bases between. CDR3 length: 15 amino acids. Germline CDR1 is MNHNY and CDR2 is SVGAGI (reference sequence). CDR3 sequence (DNA): TGTGCCAGCAGTTCCCCCACGGGGTTTTCGACTACGCAGTATTTT. This translates into CASSSPTGFSTTQYF.

This sequence joins TRBV3-1 (or the pseudogene TRBV3-2) and TRBJ2-5; 8 nucleotides agree with TRBD2. In germline, CDR1 is LGHDT, CDR2 YNNKEL (reference sequence). The CDR3 has 17 residues. V trimming: 7 bases; J trimming: 5 bases; junction bases outside the gene matches: 18. In nucleotides, the CDR3 is TGTGCCAGCACCCCGGGGGGAGCGGGAGCCCCCAAGGAGACCCAGTACTTC. Its protein product is CASTPGGAGAPKETQYF.